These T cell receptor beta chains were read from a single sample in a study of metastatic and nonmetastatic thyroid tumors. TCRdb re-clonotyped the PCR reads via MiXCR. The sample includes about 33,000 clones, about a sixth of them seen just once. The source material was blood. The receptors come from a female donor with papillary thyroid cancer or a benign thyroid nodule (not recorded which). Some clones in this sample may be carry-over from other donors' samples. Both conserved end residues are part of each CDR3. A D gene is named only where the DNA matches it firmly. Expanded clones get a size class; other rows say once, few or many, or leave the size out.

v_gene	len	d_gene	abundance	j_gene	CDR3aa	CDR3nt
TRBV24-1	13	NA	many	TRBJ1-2	CATSDLDSYGYTF	TGTGCCACCAGTGATTTAGACAGCTATGGCTACACCTTC
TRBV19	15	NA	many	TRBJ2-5	CASSIGEGWGETQYF	TGTGCCAGTAGTATCGGCGAAGGTTGGGGGGAGACCCAGTACTTC
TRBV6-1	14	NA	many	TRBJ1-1	CASSEILSGDEAFF	TGTGCCAGCAGTGAGATCCTTTCTGGGGATGAAGCTTTCTTT
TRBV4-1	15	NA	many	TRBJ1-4	CASSQGLRGSGKLFF	TGCGCCAGCAGCCAAGGTTTACGGGGGAGCGGAAAACTGTTTTTT
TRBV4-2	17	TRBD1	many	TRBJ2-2	CASSPPDRGLDTGELFF	TGTGCCAGCAGCCCCCCGGACAGGGGGCTAGACACCGGGGAGCTGTTTTTT
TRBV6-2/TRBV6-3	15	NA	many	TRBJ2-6	CASSYSSSGANVLTF	TGTGCCAGCAGTTACTCTAGTTCTGGGGCCAACGTCCTGACTTTC
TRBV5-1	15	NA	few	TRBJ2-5	CASSFEDNTGETQYF	TGCGCCAGCAGCTTCGAGGACAATACGGGGGAGACCCAGTACTTC
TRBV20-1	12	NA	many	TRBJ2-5	CSASRSQETQYF	TGCAGTGCTAGCAGATCCCAAGAGACCCAGTACTTC
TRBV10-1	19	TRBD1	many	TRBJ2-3	CASSAPGQGTYYSTDTQYF	TGCGCCAGCAGTGCTCCGGGACAGGGGACATATTATTCCACAGATACGCAGTATTTT
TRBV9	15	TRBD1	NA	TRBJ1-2	CASSVSTGVAVVYTF	TGTGCCAGCAGCGTATCTACAGGGGTAGCGGTTGTCTACACCTTC
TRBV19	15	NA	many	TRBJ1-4	CASRHSRTTNEKLFF	TGTGCCAGTAGACATAGCCGGACAACTAATGAAAAACTGTTTTTT
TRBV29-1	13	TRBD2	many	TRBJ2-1	CSLGTSGENEQFF	TGCAGCCTTGGGACTAGCGGGGAAAATGAGCAGTTCTTC
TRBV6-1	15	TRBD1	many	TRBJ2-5	CASSQIRTGAETQYF	TGTGCCAGCAGCCAAATAAGGACAGGGGCAGAGACCCAGTACTTC
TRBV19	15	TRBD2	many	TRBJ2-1	CASIPGTGGYNEQFF	TGTGCCAGTATTCCCGGCACGGGGGGCTACAATGAGCAGTTCTTC
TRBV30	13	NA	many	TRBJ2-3	CAWNSGNTDTQYF	TGTGCCTGGAACAGCGGCAATACAGATACGCAGTATTTT
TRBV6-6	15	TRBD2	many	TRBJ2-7	CASSYSQGGSYEQYF	TGTGCCAGCAGTTACTCTCAGGGAGGGTCCTACGAGCAGTACTTC
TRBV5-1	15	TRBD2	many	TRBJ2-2	CASSLVAGDPGELFF	TGCGCCAGCAGCTTGGTAGCGGGGGACCCCGGGGAGCTGTTTTTT
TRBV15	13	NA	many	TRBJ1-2	CATSLAGARGYTF	TGTGCCACCAGCCTCGCGGGGGCGAGGGGCTACACCTTC
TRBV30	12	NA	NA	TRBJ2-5	CAWSPVQETQNF	TGTGCCTGGAGTCCTGTACAAGAGACCCAGAACTTC
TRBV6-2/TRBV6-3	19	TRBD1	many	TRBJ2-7	CASSSPSRSDRQGLYEQYF	TGTGCCAGCAGTTCTCCGTCTCGCTCCGATAGACAGGGGTTATACGAGCAGTACTTC
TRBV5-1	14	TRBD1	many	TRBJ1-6	CASSPGQFNSPLHF	TGCGCCAGCAGCCCGGGACAGTTTAATTCACCCCTCCACTTT
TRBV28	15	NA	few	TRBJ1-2	CASSRGVPLGYGYTF	TGTGCCAGCAGTCGCGGGGTTCCTTTGGGCTATGGCTACACCTTC
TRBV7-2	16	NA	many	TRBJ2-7	CASSKDAGLSTYEQYF	TGTGCCAGCAGCAAAGACGCGGGACTGTCGACCTACGAGCAGTACTTC
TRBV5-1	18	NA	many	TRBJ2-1	CASSLAPSTRRSYNEQFF	TGCGCCAGCAGCTTGGCGCCCTCTACTAGAAGGTCCTACAATGAGCAGTTCTTC
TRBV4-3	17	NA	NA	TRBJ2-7	CASSQDPGTGGGNEQYF	TGCGCCAGCAGCCAAGACCCTGGGACTGGCGGGGGCAACGAGCAGTACTTC
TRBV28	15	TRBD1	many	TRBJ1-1	CASSLQGARNTEAFF	TGTGCCAGCAGTTTACAGGGGGCGCGGAACACTGAAGCTTTCTTT
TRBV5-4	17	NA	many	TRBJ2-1	CASSMELRGGSYNEQFF	TGTGCCAGCAGCATGGAGCTTAGGGGGGGCTCCTACAATGAGCAGTTCTTC
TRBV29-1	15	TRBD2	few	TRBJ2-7	CSVYGSGRGSYEQYF	TGCAGCGTTTATGGGTCCGGGAGGGGTTCCTACGAGCAGTACTTC
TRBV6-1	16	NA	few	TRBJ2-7	CASSPHPDRFAYEQYF	TGTGCCAGCAGTCCTCACCCCGACAGGTTCGCCTACGAGCAGTACTTC
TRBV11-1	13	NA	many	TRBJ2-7	CASSPNEDGEQYF	TGTGCCAGCAGCCCAAACGAGGATGGCGAGCAGTACTTC
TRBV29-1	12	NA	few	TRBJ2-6	CSVAVGANVLTF	TGCAGCGTTGCGGTCGGGGCCAACGTCCTGACTTTC
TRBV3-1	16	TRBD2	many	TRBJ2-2	CASSAGVGGNTGELFF	TGTGCCAGCAGCGCGGGAGTTGGGGGGAACACCGGGGAGCTGTTTTTT
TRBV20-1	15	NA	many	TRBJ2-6	CSARDRESGANVLTF	TGCAGTGCTAGAGATCGAGAATCTGGGGCCAACGTCCTGACTTTC
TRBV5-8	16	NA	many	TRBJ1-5	CASSFDVRYSNQPQHF	TGTGCCAGCAGCTTCGATGTCAGGTATAGCAATCAGCCCCAGCATTTT
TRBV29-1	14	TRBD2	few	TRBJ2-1	CIVSAAGGVNEQFF	TGCATCGTTTCTGCGGCGGGAGGGGTCAATGAGCAGTTCTTC
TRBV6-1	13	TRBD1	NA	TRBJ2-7	CASQTGDRNEQYF	TGTGCCAGCCAGACAGGGGATCGCAACGAGCAGTACTTC
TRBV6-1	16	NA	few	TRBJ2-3	CASSEDYEREMDTQYF	TGTGCCAGCAGTGAAGATTATGAACGGGAGATGGATACGCAGTATTTT
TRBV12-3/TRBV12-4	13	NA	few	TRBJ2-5	CASSVGYRETQYF	TGTGCCAGCAGTGTGGGCTATCGGGAGACCCAGTACTTC
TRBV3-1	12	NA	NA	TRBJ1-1	CASSLGYRASFF	TGTGCCAGCAGCCTCGGTTATAGGGCGTCCTTCTTT
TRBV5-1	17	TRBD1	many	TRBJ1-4	CASSRRTGLEDNEKLFF	TGCGCCAGCAGCCGTCGGACAGGGTTGGAGGATAATGAAAAACTGTTTTTT
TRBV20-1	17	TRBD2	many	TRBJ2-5	CSVHKRTSGGPEETQYF	TGCAGTGTCCACAAAAGGACTAGCGGGGGACCGGAAGAGACCCAGTACTTC
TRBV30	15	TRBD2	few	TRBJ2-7	CAWSGGGDSYYEQYF	TGTGCCTGGAGTGGGGGGGGTGATTCCTACTACGAGCAGTACTTC
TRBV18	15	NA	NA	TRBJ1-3	CASSPDMSSGNTIYF	TGTGCCAGCTCACCGGACATGAGCTCTGGAAACACCATATATTTT
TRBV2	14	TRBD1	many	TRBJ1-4	CASSKDRRNEKLFF	TGTGCCAGCAGTAAGGACAGGCGTAATGAAAAACTGTTTTTT
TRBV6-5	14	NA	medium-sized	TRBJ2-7	CASSYGTDYGEQYF	TGTGCCAGCAGTTACGGTACGGACTATGGAGAGCAGTACTTC
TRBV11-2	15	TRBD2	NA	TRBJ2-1	CASSRTSGGGNEQFF	TGTGCCAGCAGCCGGACTAGCGGGGGTGGAAATGAGCAGTTCTTC
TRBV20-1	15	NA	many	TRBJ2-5	CSARRPRTGQETQYF	TGCAGTGCTAGACGCCCTCGGACCGGTCAAGAGACCCAGTACTTC
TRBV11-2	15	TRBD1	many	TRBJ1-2	CASSPRQGRGYGYTF	TGTGCCAGCAGCCCTAGACAGGGTCGTGGCTATGGCTACACCTTC